These 27 T cell receptor beta chains were sequenced from one sample in a study of blood T cell repertoires in COVID-19. The method was immunoSEQ multiplex PCR; TCRdb's version includes in-frame clones alone and lacks a portion of them. The data contain 200,000 or so clones, around 91% of them singletons. The sequenced material came from PBMCs or T cells enriched from blood (not recorded which). All receptors come from a woman between 18 and 29 years old in a cohort exposed to, infected with or recovered from COVID-19 (not recorded which).

This chain links TRBV6-5 with TRBJ1-2, with a tentative D call TRBD1 (6 bases). The CDR3 consists of 13 residues. V lost 3 bases to trimming and J lost 8 bases, with 13 bases between them. CDR1 and CDR2 (germline): MNHEY, SVGAGI. The CDR3 is CASSYPQGGGYTF. The CDR3, as DNA: TGTGCCAGCAGTTATCCACAGGGTGGAGGCTACACCTTC.

V is TRBV7-8 and J is TRBJ2-1, with D possibly being TRBD2 (5 bases). CDR1 SGHVS and CDR2 FQNEAQ come from the germline V gene. Deletions cut 1 base from V and 4 bases from J, with 8 bases between. The CDR3 contains 14 residues. The DNA for the CDR3 is TGTGCCAGCAGCTTAGATGGGGAGTACAATGAGCAGTTCTTC. This gives the protein CASSLDGEYNEQFF.

This clone came up a few times. The chain carries TRBV5-1 and TRBJ2-1; 8 nucleotides match TRBD1. Germline CDR1 reads SGHRS; CDR2 reads YFSETQ. V was clipped by 2 bases and J by 4 bases; unmatched bases: 5. The CDR3 covers 15 residues. The CDR3: CASSLPRGRYNEQFF. CDR3 in DNA: TGCGCCAGCAGCTTACCCAGGGGGCGATACAATGAGCAGTTCTTC.

The chain recombines TRBV28 with TRBJ2-3; 10 bases fit TRBD1. Germline V gene sequence: CDR1 MDHEN, CDR2 SYDVKM. The junction had 12 bases not matched to a gene; V was cut back by 9 bases and J by 6 bases. The CDR3 runs to 15 residues. CDR3 bases: TGTGCCAGTCTAAAGGGGGGACAGGGGACGGATACGCAGTATTTT. This translates into CASLKGGQGTDTQYF.

V is TRBV10-1 and J is TRBJ2-1; 7 bases are shared with TRBD2. CDR3 size: 12 residues. Germline V gene sequence: CDR1 WNHNN, CDR2 SYGVQD (reference sequence). V gave up 2 bases and J gave up 10 bases; unmatched junction bases: 2. The CDR3: CASSEVGGEQFF. The DNA for the CDR3 is TGCGCCAGCAGTGAGGTGGGAGGGGAGCAGTTCTTC.

The chain joins TRBV9 to TRBJ2-1; 7 bases agree with TRBD2. J gave up 5 bases and V 4 bases, and 6 bases lay outside the gene matches. Looked up from germline, CDR1 is SGDLS and CDR2 is YYNGEE. CDR3 length equals 14 residues. The CDR3 sequence is CASSPRGGDNEQFF. CDR3 DNA sequence: TGTGCCAGCAGCCCTCGGGGAGGGGACAATGAGCAGTTCTTC.

The chain employs TRBV24-1 and TRBJ1-5; D remains unclear. The CDR3 has 12 amino acids. Germline V gene data show CDR1 as KGHDR and CDR2 as SFDVKD. Trimming took off 5 bases at V and 4 bases at J, with 5 bases between the two ends. CDR3 loop: CATSGPNQPQHF. Here the CDR3 DNA reads TGTGCCACCAGTGGGCCAAATCAGCCCCAGCATTTT.

This clone was seen just once. The gene calls are TRBV5-5 and TRBJ1-3, with TRBD1 identical over 7 bases. This CDR3 spans 19 amino acids. After removal of 4 bases from V and 0 bases from J, the junction contained 16 bases not matched to a gene. Germline-derived CDR1 and CDR2 are SGHKS and YYEKEE (reference sequence). The CDR3 sequence is CASSRHGGGPATSGNTIYF. The CDR3 nucleotides are TGTGCCAGCAGCCGTCACGGAGGGGGCCCCGCTACCTCTGGAAACACCATATATTTT.

V and J are TRBV10-2 and TRBJ2-1, with TRBD2 matching over 11 bases. CDR1 and CDR2 from the germline V gene are WSHSY and SAAADI. The CDR3 extends over 16 amino acids. V trimming: 6 bases; J trimming: 4 bases; junction bases outside the gene matches: 8. Written as DNA, the CDR3 is TGCGCCAGCAGGAGGGGGTGGACTAGCGGGTACAATGAGCAGTTCTTC. It yields the protein CASRRGWTSGYNEQFF.

The genes are TRBV25-1 and TRBJ1-1; the match to TRBD1 covers 8 bases. CDR1 MGHDK and CDR2 SYGVNS come from the germline V gene. V gave up 11 bases and J gave up 3 bases; unmatched junction bases: 5. The CDR3 is 12 residues long. CDR3 nucleotides: TGTGCCTCCGAGACAGGGGACACTGAAGCTTTCTTT. As protein: CASETGDTEAFF.

This clone was counted once. The gene calls are TRBV3-1 (or the pseudogene TRBV3-2) and TRBJ1-6; 9 nucleotides match TRBD1. This CDR3 has 17 residues. V lost 4 bases to trimming and J lost 6 bases; unmatched junction nucleotides: 10. CDR1 and CDR2 (germline): LGHDT, YNNKEL (reference sequence). DNA for the CDR3: TGTGCCAGCAGCCCCCGCCTCAGACAGGGGGTTAATTCACCCCTCCACTTT. The encoded protein is CASSPRLRQGVNSPLHF.

This chain joins TRBV7-9 and TRBJ1-1, with a weak D call TRBD1 (5 bases). This CDR3 is 13 amino acids long. In germline, CDR1 is SEHNR, CDR2 FQNEAQ (reference sequence). The germline V and J ends were trimmed by 3 bases and 9 bases, with 14 bases remaining between them. The CDR3 spells CASSFRQLTQAFF. The CDR3 DNA reads as TGTGCCAGCAGCTTCCGACAGTTAACTCAAGCTTTCTTT. Together with reference TRBV7-9 and TRBJ1-1, the CDR3 gives the full variable domain: DTGVSQNPRHKITKRGQNVTFRCDPISEHNRLYWYRQTLGQGPEFLTYFQNEAQLEKSRLLSDRFSAERPKGSFSTLEIQRTEQGDSAMYLCASSFRQLTQAFFGQGTRLTVV.

This clone was recorded a few times. J is TRBJ2-2 and V is TRBV18, with a possible D match to TRBD1 (6 bases). The germline gives CDR1 KGHSH, CDR2 LQKENI. This CDR3 spans 16 amino acids. Between the trimmed V and J ends, which lost 1 base and 1 base, there was a span of 10 bases. CDR3 region: CASSPRGGMNTGELFF. In DNA form, the CDR3 reads TGTGCCAGCTCACCACGAGGGGGAATGAACACCGGGGAGCTGTTTTTT.

The CDR3 protein is CASRTTTGQETQYF. For the CDR3, the DNA is TGTGCCAGTAGGACAACGACAGGGCAAGAGACCCAGTACTTC. V and J are TRBV19 and TRBJ2-5, with 7 nucleotides matching TRBD1. Germline V gene sequence: CDR1 LNHDA, CDR2 SQIVND (reference sequence). The CDR3 extends over 14 amino acids. Germline trimming cut 6 bases from V and 2 bases from J; bases unmatched to any gene: 6.

The chain carries TRBV11-2 and TRBJ2-5; tentatively, D is TRBD1 (5 bases). The germline V gene has CDR1 SGHAT and CDR2 FQNNGV. The CDR3 contains 13 residues. V was pared by 5 bases and J by 3 bases, with 10 bases between. Here the CDR3 DNA reads TGTGCCAGCAGCCCGGTGACAGAAGAGACCCAGTACTTC. Amino acid sequence: CASSPVTEETQYF.

The chain combines TRBV6-1 with TRBJ2-1; a weak D match, TRBD1 (6 bases). V gave up 2 bases and J gave up 3 bases, with 14 bases separating them. CDR1 MNHNS and CDR2 SASEGT come from the germline V gene. This CDR3 is 16 amino acids long. The CDR3 nucleotides read TGTGCCAGCAGTGAAATCCGGCAGGGGTTCTACAATGAGCAGTTCTTC. This sequence encodes CASSEIRQGFYNEQFF.

The chain links TRBV4-2 to TRBJ2-1, with 8 bases fitting TRBD2. V lost 2 bases and J lost 5; bases outside the gene matches: 5. Germline values: CDR1 LGHNA, CDR2 YNFKEQ. The CDR3 is made up of 15 amino acids. CDR3 in amino acids: CASSQPGTRDNEQFF. The CDR3 nucleotides are TGTGCCAGCAGCCAACCCGGGACTAGGGACAATGAGCAGTTCTTC.

V gene TRBV18 combines with J gene TRBJ1-1; TRBD1 agrees at 7 bases. V was clipped by 7 bases and J by 5 bases; unmatched bases: 7. There are 13 residues in the CDR3. The V gene's germline CDR1 is KGHSH and CDR2 LQKENI. The CDR3 DNA follows: TGTGCCAGCTACCCAACAGGGGAAACTGAAGCTTTCTTT. Translated, it gives CASYPTGETEAFF.

This clone occurred once. V gene TRBV5-4 combines with J gene TRBJ1-1, with 8 bases that match TRBD1. This CDR3 contains 15 residues. Trimming removed 3 bases from V and 2 bases from J; junction bases left unmatched: 6. The germline V gene encodes CDR1 SGHNT and CDR2 YYREEE (reference sequence). The CDR3 loop reads CASSSTGALNTEAFF. The CDR3 DNA reads TGTGCCAGCAGCTCGACAGGGGCCCTAAACACTGAAGCTTTCTTT.

J is TRBJ1-1 and V is TRBV10-3; D might be TRBD1 (5 bases). CDR3 size: 12 residues. Germline CDR1 and CDR2: ENHRY and SYGVKD. V was cut by 10 bases and J by 2 bases, with 11 bases left in between. CDR3 sequence: CASRQFNTEAFF. CDR3 nucleotides: TGTGCCAGCAGACAGTTCAACACTGAAGCTTTCTTT.

The chain recombines TRBV7-3 with TRBJ2-3, with TRBD2 matching over 10 bases. CDR3 size: 15 residues. Germline V gene data show CDR1 as SGHTA and CDR2 as FQGTGA. J gave up 4 bases and V 3 bases, and 4 bases lay outside the gene matches. The CDR3 spells CASSFSGGTADTQYF. CDR3 nucleotide sequence: TGTGCCAGCAGCTTTAGCGGGGGGACCGCAGATACGCAGTATTTT.

The V gene is TRBV5-1, the J gene TRBJ2-2; 9 positions match TRBD1. With V trimmed by 3 bases and J by 4 bases, 7 bases remained unmatched. This CDR3 contains 16 residues. Germline CDR1 SGHRS, CDR2 YFSETQ. The CDR3 sequence: CASSSTGGGGTGELFF. The CDR3 bases are TGCGCCAGCAGCTCTACAGGGGGCGGTGGCACCGGGGAGCTGTTTTTT.

This clone was observed a single time. The chain employs TRBV2 and TRBJ2-7, with D possibly matching TRBD1 (6 bases). The CDR3 runs to 14 residues. Trimming took 4 bases from V and 3 from J, leaving 13 bases between them. Germline V gene lookup returns CDR1 SNHLY and CDR2 FYNNEI. CDR3 region: CASSVFGTNYEQYF. CDR3 DNA: TGTGCCAGCAGTGTATTCGGGACAAACTACGAGCAGTACTTC.

The chain is built from TRBV2 and TRBJ1-5; 8 bases fit TRBD1. The CDR3 loop spans 15 amino acids. Germline values: CDR1 SNHLY, CDR2 FYNNEI. V dropped 6 bases and J dropped 3; count of bases not matched to a gene: 7. The DNA for the CDR3 is TGTGCCAGCAGACCGACAGGGGCCTACAATCAGCCCCAGCATTTT. It yields the protein CASRPTGAYNQPQHF.

The chain recombines TRBV4-2 with TRBJ2-1, with TRBD2 identical over 11 bases. V shed 4 bases, J shed 9 bases, and the junction held 17 bases outside the gene matches. This CDR3 has 18 amino acids. Germline CDR1 and CDR2: LGHNA and YNFKEQ. CDR3 residues: CASSRHRSGTSGLGEQFF. The DNA of the CDR3 is TGTGCCAGCAGCCGCCACCGATCCGGGACTAGCGGTTTAGGTGAGCAGTTCTTC.

A remark on this clone: The same CDR3 can be traced to other DNA sequences in this sample. V gene TRBV7-9 combines with J gene TRBJ1-1, with a tentative D call TRBD1 (6 bases). Germline V lookup: CDR1 SEHNR, CDR2 FQNEAQ (reference sequence). This CDR3 region has 13 residues. V was shortened by 5 bases and J by 2 bases, with 9 bases between the two germline ends. The chain's CDR3 is CASSPTGNTEAFF. The CDR3 DNA is TGTGCCAGCAGCCCGACAGGAAACACTGAAGCTTTCTTT.

The V call is TRBV27, the J call TRBJ2-3; weak D call: TRBD1 (5 bases). Germline loops: CDR1 MNHEY, CDR2 SMNVEV (reference sequence). Between the trimmed V and J ends, which lost 1 base and 2 bases, there was a span of 13 bases. This CDR3 has 16 residues. The CDR3 region is CASSLLTARSTDTQYF. CDR3 bases: TGTGCCAGCAGTTTATTGACAGCGAGGTCCACAGATACGCAGTATTTT.